This T cell receptor beta chain comes out of a study of OX40 agonist ivuxolimab in advanced cancers. Study-level background: Hepatocellular carcinoma, melanoma, renal cell or head and neck cancer affected the dose-escalation patients.

Profiled with immunoSEQ multiplex PCR; TCRdb holds only in-frame clones, not every one. The profile covers tens of thousands of clones, with around four fifths appearing a single time and around 1.8% taken by the ten largest. The CDR3 is made up of 15 amino acids. The germline CDR1 and CDR2 sequences are SGHTA and FQGNSA. J lost 6 bases, V lost 4 bases, and 9 bases had no gene match. The chain employs TRBV7-2 and TRBJ2-3; 8 bases are shared with TRBD2. This receptor was taken from an adult with an advanced solid tumor such as melanoma, head and neck, liver or kidney cancer. The sequences come from CD4+ or CD8+ T cells sorted from blood, collected in a trial of the OX40 agonist ivuxolimab. DNA of the CDR3: TGTGCCAGCAGCTCTACTAGCGGACTTGGGGATACGCAGTATTTT. Residues: CASSSTSGLGDTQYF.